This is a list of T cell receptor beta chains from one sample in a study of response to subunit inactivated influenza vaccine. TCRdb used MiXCR to reprocess the RT-PCR reads, holding one entry per CDR3 protein. The table has 750,000 to 850,000 distinct CDR3 sequences, 18% seen once; the top ten hold roughly a tenth. This material consisted of PBMCs from blood, taken more than 4 days after vaccination. All receptors come from a man aged 50-59 years who received an inactivated influenza vaccine. Each CDR3 is given with its conserved first and last residue. A D gene is named only where the DNA matches it firmly. A clone size is listed for some rows: how often the clone was seen (once, few, many), or a class if it is expanded.

TRBJ2-1	14	TRBV20-1	few	TRBD2	CSASNAGGNNEQFF	TGCAGTGCTAGTAATGCGGGAGGGAACAATGAGCAGTTCTTC
TRBJ2-1	16	TRBV18	-	TRBD2	CASSYTSGSSYNEQFF	TGTGCCAGCTCGTACACTAGCGGTAGCTCCTACAATGAGCAGTTCTTC
TRBJ2-1	15	TRBV12-3/TRBV12-4	-	-	CASSFSRRRWNEQFF	TGTGCCAGCAGTTTTAGTAGGAGGCGGTGGAATGAGCAGTTCTTC
TRBJ1-1	14	TRBV20-1	few	-	CSASLLGVGTEAFF	TGCAGTGCTAGTCTGCTAGGGGTTGGTACTGAAGCTTTCTTT
TRBJ2-1	15	TRBV9	-	TRBD2	CASSVSSSGSHEQFF	TGTGCCAGCAGCGTAAGCTCTAGCGGGAGCCATGAGCAGTTCTTC
TRBJ2-1	16	TRBV7-6	-	-	CASSSSQGSYINEQFF	TGTGCCAGCAGCTCCTCCCAGGGATCATACATCAATGAGCAGTTCTTC
TRBJ1-2	15	TRBV12-3/TRBV12-4	few	-	CASSPLGRLEYGYTF	TGTGCCAGCAGTCCACTGGGACGCCTGGAATATGGCTACACCTTC
TRBJ2-7	15	TRBV5-1	-	-	CASSQTLTGPNEQYF	TGCGCCAGCAGCCAGACATTGACAGGCCCCAACGAGCAGTACTTC
TRBJ1-2	11	TRBV6-5	few	TRBD1	CASRDRDGYTF	TGTGCCAGCAGGGACAGGGACGGCTACACCTTC
TRBJ2-1	12	TRBV18	-	TRBD1	CASSPPGGEQFF	TGTGCCAGCTCACCCCCAGGGGGTGAGCAGTTCTTC
TRBJ2-1	17	TRBV11-2	few	TRBD2	CASSHPVGAGGVNEQFF	TGTGCCAGCAGCCACCCCGTCGGAGCGGGAGGAGTAAATGAGCAGTTCTTC
TRBJ2-5	11	TRBV25-1	few	-	CASTEGETQYF	TGTGCCAGCACGGAGGGAGAGACCCAGTACTTC
TRBJ1-6	13	TRBV6-1	once	-	CASSDRLGSPLHF	TGTGCCAGCAGTGACAGGCTTGGTTCACCCCTCCACTTT
TRBJ2-1	15	TRBV27	-	-	CASSLSSSPYNEQFF	TGTGCCAGCAGTTTATCTAGCAGTCCCTACAATGAGCAGTTCTTC
TRBJ2-3	13	TRBV6-1	many	-	CASTDGNTDTQYF	TGTGCCAGCACCGACGGGAACACAGATACGCAGTATTTT
TRBJ1-1	16	TRBV6-2/TRBV6-3	-	-	CASSYGKGTLNTEAFF	TGTGCCAGCAGTTACGGGAAGGGGACCTTGAACACTGAAGCTTTCTTT
TRBJ2-1	13	TRBV12-3/TRBV12-4	many	-	CASSGESASEQFF	TGTGCCAGCTCGGGGGAGAGTGCTAGCGAGCAGTTCTTC
TRBJ1-4	15	TRBV6-1	few	TRBD1	CASSDRDSNNEKLFF	TGTGCCAGCAGCGACCGGGACAGCAATAATGAAAAACTGTTTTTT
TRBJ2-7	13	TRBV20-1	few	-	CSAPRGGFYEQYF	TGCAGTGCTCCCCGCGGGGGCTTCTACGAGCAGTACTTC
TRBJ2-2	16	TRBV28	few	-	CASSTRLALGTGELFF	TGTGCCAGCAGTACTAGACTGGCCTTGGGCACCGGGGAGCTGTTTTTT
TRBJ1-5	15	TRBV6-1	-	-	CASSAGGRGNQPQHF	TGTGCCAGCAGTGCGGGGGGTAGGGGCAATCAGCCCCAGCATTTT
TRBJ2-7	14	TRBV15	few	TRBD1	CATSKDRGGYEQYF	TGTGCCACCAGCAAGGACAGGGGGGGCTACGAGCAGTACTTC
TRBJ2-1	16	TRBV4-2	-	-	CASSPRGALRGNEQFF	TGTGCCAGCAGCCCGAGAGGCGCCTTGAGGGGCAATGAGCAGTTCTTC
TRBJ2-5	16	TRBV12-3/TRBV12-4	-	-	CASSLWRGASQETQYF	TGTGCCAGCAGTTTATGGAGGGGAGCGTCACAAGAGACCCAGTACTTC
TRBJ2-1	14	TRBV6-5	few	-	CASSYEGSYNEQFF	TGTGCCAGCAGTTACGAAGGGTCGTACAATGAGCAGTTCTTC
TRBJ1-2	13	TRBV12-3/TRBV12-4	many	TRBD1	CASSGGTAYGYTF	TGTGCCAGCAGTGGCGGGACAGCCTATGGCTACACCTTC
TRBJ2-7	14	TRBV12-3/TRBV12-4	few	TRBD2	CASSPGLANYEQYF	TGTGCCAGCTCTCCGGGACTAGCAAACTACGAGCAGTACTTC
TRBJ2-7	15	TRBV15	-	TRBD2	CATSRRAGGRREQYF	TGTGCCACCAGCAGAAGAGCGGGAGGGCGGCGCGAGCAGTACTTC
TRBJ2-1	15	TRBV11-1	-	TRBD1	CASSLVGQDVLGQFF	TGTGCCAGCAGCTTAGTGGGACAGGACGTCCTAGGGCAGTTCTTC
TRBJ2-3	14	TRBV10-3	few	-	CAISDKGTTDTQYF	TGTGCCATCAGTGATAAAGGAACCACAGATACGCAGTATTTT
TRBJ2-1	15	TRBV24-1	few	-	CATSGVAEFYNEQFF	TGTGCCACCAGTGGGGTAGCGGAGTTCTACAATGAGCAGTTCTTC
TRBJ2-2	13	TRBV2	-	-	CASNRVETGELFF	TGTGCCAGCAACAGGGTAGAAACCGGGGAGCTGTTTTTT
TRBJ2-1	15	TRBV24-1	few	TRBD2	CATSDGLAGRNEQFF	TGTGCCACCAGTGATGGACTAGCGGGACGCAATGAGCAGTTCTTC
TRBJ1-5	13	TRBV20-1	few	-	CSASAGAWEPQHF	TGCAGTGCTAGTGCAGGCGCCTGGGAGCCCCAGCATTTT
TRBJ2-5	13	TRBV10-2	many	TRBD1	CASSRQGPATQYF	TGCGCCAGCAGTAGACAGGGACCGGCGACCCAGTACTTC
TRBJ2-5	12	TRBV3-1	-	-	CASSESLGAQYF	TGTGCCAGCAGCGAAAGTCTTGGGGCCCAGTACTTC
TRBJ2-5	16	TRBV5-1	-	TRBD1	CASSGPTGGSQETQYF	TGCGCCAGCAGCGGCCCGACAGGGGGCAGCCAAGAGACCCAGTACTTC
TRBJ2-7	12	TRBV6-2/TRBV6-3	few	-	CASRRSTGEQYF	TGTGCCAGCAGACGTAGTACCGGTGAGCAGTACTTC
TRBJ2-3	14	TRBV6-1	few	TRBD1	CASRKGQGVGTQYF	TGTGCCAGCAGGAAGGGACAGGGAGTGGGTACGCAGTATTTT
TRBJ2-5	13	TRBV20-1	many	TRBD1	CSAGTGAEQTQYF	TGCAGTGCTGGAACAGGGGCCGAGCAGACCCAGTACTTC
TRBJ2-1	15	TRBV18	-	TRBD2	CASSQPGTRANEQFF	TGTGCCAGCTCACAACCCGGGACTAGGGCCAATGAGCAGTTCTTC
TRBJ1-5	17	TRBV29-1	many	-	CSARQEWISQINQPQHF	TGCAGCGCCCGACAGGAGTGGATTAGTCAAATCAATCAGCCCCAGCATTTT
TRBJ2-5	15	TRBV20-1	-	-	CSARDPAGAGETQYF	TGCAGTGCTAGAGATCCCGCGGGGGCCGGGGAGACCCAGTACTTC
TRBJ1-2	16	TRBV7-6	-	TRBD1	CASSLAPGQGVYGYTF	TGTGCCAGCAGCTTAGCGCCCGGACAGGGAGTCTATGGCTACACCTTC
TRBJ2-1	12	TRBV29-1	-	-	CSVERAPYEQFF	TGCAGCGTTGAGCGGGCCCCCTATGAGCAGTTCTTC
TRBJ2-7	16	TRBV7-2	-	-	CASSLRTRRSDYEQYF	TGTGCCAGCAGCCTACGGACCCGAAGATCGGACTACGAGCAGTACTTC
TRBJ1-4	15	TRBV27	-	-	CASSLSYSTNEKLFF	TGTGCCAGCAGTTTGAGCTATTCAACTAATGAAAAACTGTTTTTT
TRBJ2-2	17	TRBV6-5	many	-	CASSYEIRTMNTGELFF	TGTGCCAGCAGTTACGAAATAAGGACCATGAACACCGGGGAGCTGTTTTTT
TRBJ2-7	12	TRBV7-9	-	-	CASSFFPYEQYF	TGTGCCAGCAGCTTCTTCCCGTACGAGCAGTACTTC
TRBJ1-4	15	TRBV7-2	few	-	CASRVLGGTNEKLFF	TGTGCCAGCAGGGTTTTAGGGGGGACTAATGAAAAACTGTTTTTT
TRBJ2-2	16	TRBV28	-	-	CASSAPGARLDGELFF	TGTGCCAGCAGCGCCCCGGGGGCTCGTTTAGACGGGGAGCTGTTTTTT
TRBJ2-5	15	TRBV29-1	few	TRBD1	CTIIARDRGQETQYF	TGCACCATTATAGCCCGGGACAGGGGGCAAGAGACCCAGTACTTC
TRBJ2-1	12	TRBV10-3	few	-	CAISSGTNEQFF	TGTGCCATCAGCTCCGGGACAAATGAGCAGTTCTTC
TRBJ2-7	13	TRBV5-6	many	-	CASSPGLPYEQYF	TGTGCCAGCAGCCCCGGTCTGCCCTACGAGCAGTACTTC
TRBJ2-6	15	TRBV29-1	-	-	CSVLGSISGANVLTF	TGCAGCGTTCTTGGATCAATCTCCGGGGCCAACGTCCTGACTTTC